What follows are 19 T cell receptor beta chains derived from one specimen sequenced in a study of T-cell reconstitution after alpha-beta-depleted transplantation in children. Unique molecular identifiers tagged the TCRbeta library. TCRdb used MiXCR to reprocess the PCR reads, holding one entry per CDR3 protein. The sample has 120,000 or so distinct CDR3 sequences, about 9.4% seen once. The specimen comprised PBMCs from the stem cell graft donor, sampled from the stem cell graft. The receptors originated from a human donor who donated a stem cell graft to a child with acute lymphoblastic leukemia.

This clonotype was observed a few times. This rearrangement joins TRBV6-2 or TRBV6-3 to TRBJ2-7, with 8 nucleotides matching TRBD2. V lost 4 bases to trimming and J lost 4 bases; unmatched junction nucleotides: 6. The germline V gene has CDR1 MNHEY and CDR2 SVGEGT. This CDR3 contains 14 residues. In DNA, the CDR3 is TGTGCCAGCAGTTCCTCGGGGGGGCCTTACGAGCAGTACTTC. Translated, it gives CASSSSGGPYEQYF.

This clonotype appeared many times. The chain recombines TRBV12-3 or TRBV12-4 with TRBJ1-4; no firm D call. The length of the CDR3 is 15 residues. Trimming removed 3 bases from V and 0 bases from J, with 8 bases in between. CDR3 sequence: CASSFTSTTNEKLFF. DNA for the CDR3: TGTGCCAGCAGTTTCACCAGTACAACTAATGAAAAACTGTTTTTT.

This clonotype has ten or more counts. The chain recombines TRBV6-5 with TRBJ2-7; D may be TRBD2 (5 bases). The CDR3 is made up of 14 amino acids. Germline V gives CDR1 MNHEY, CDR2 SVGAGI. Trimming pared 5 bases from V and 3 bases from J, leaving 14 bases between. Written as DNA, the CDR3 is TGTGCCAGCAGTCCGGACTTTTGGAACTACGAGCAGTACTTC. Translation: CASSPDFWNYEQYF.

In this sample, this clonotype turned up many times. The chain uses TRBV29-1 and TRBJ1-1; TRBD1 might be the D (5 bases). Germline V CDR1 and CDR2: SQVTM, ANQGSEA. V was trimmed by 2 bases and J by 11 bases, leaving 18 bases between them. The length of the CDR3 is 13 residues. The CDR3 sequence is CSVEWDGGLIAFF. CDR3 nucleotides: TGCAGCGTTGAATGGGACGGTGGGCTGATTGCTTTCTTT.

This clonotype appeared a single time. V and J are TRBV27 and TRBJ2-1; unclear D gene. The CDR3 totals 15 residues. CDR1 MNHEY and CDR2 SMNVEV come from the germline V gene (reference sequence). V lost 0 bases and J 2 bases, leaving 8 bases between the germline ends. CDR3 nucleotide sequence: TGTGCCAGCAGTTTATCAACGGTTACCTACAATGAGCAGTTCTTC. This encodes CASSLSTVTYNEQFF.

Ten or more counts support this clonotype. V usage is TRBV20-1 and J usage is TRBJ2-2; no firm D call. The germline CDR1 and CDR2 sequences are DFQATT and SNEGSKA (reference sequence). V dropped 5 bases and J dropped 6 bases, with 13 bases sitting between them. This CDR3 has 13 amino acids. The CDR3 nucleotides read TGCAGTGCTGCCCCATTTGGGGCCGGGGAGCTGTTTTTT. This translates into CSAAPFGAGELFF.

This clonotype turned up a few times. J is TRBJ2-7 and V is TRBV4-2, with TRBD1 identical over 8 bases. Germline V lookup: CDR1 LGHNA, CDR2 YNFKEQ. The CDR3 contains 14 residues. With 4 bases clipped from V and 4 bases from J, the junction kept 6 bases outside the gene matches. CDR3 DNA: TGTGCCAGCAGCCCAGGGGGCCGTTGGTACGAGCAGTACTTC. Its translation: CASSPGGRWYEQYF.

This clonotype was found many times. This chain links TRBV9 with TRBJ2-3; D possibly corresponds to TRBD1 (6 bases). CDR1 and CDR2 from the germline V gene are SGDLS and YYNGEE. With 4 bases removed from V and 0 bases from J, the gap between germline ends came to 15 bases. This CDR3 has 16 residues. CDR3 nucleotide sequence: TGTGCCAGCAGCCAACAGATCAGGGGTAGCACAGATACGCAGTATTTT. Translating gives CASSQQIRGSTDTQYF.

Regarding this clonotype: A much larger clone is a single base away; this may be a read error. The chain employs TRBV30 and TRBJ2-7; no firm D call. Germline V gene lookup returns CDR1 GTSNPN and CDR2 SVGIG (reference sequence). The CDR3 runs to 14 residues. This chain's CDR3 is CAWTRTPRSYAQYF. CDR3 in DNA: TGTGCCTGGACGCGGACCCCGAGGTCCTACGCGCAGTACTTC.

This clonotype was detected ten times or more. The rearrangement links TRBV27 to TRBJ2-7; 7 bases agree with TRBD1. Looked up from germline, CDR1 is MNHEY and CDR2 is SMNVEV (reference sequence). The V and J ends lost 4 bases and 3 bases, in that order; junction bases with no gene match: 6. The CDR3 consists of 14 residues. This CDR3 reads CASSSRDRDYEQYF. DNA of the CDR3: TGTGCCAGCAGTTCCCGGGACAGAGACTACGAGCAGTACTTC.

The sample holds a few counts of this clonotype. This may be a read error: a much more frequent sequence differs by one nucleotide. The chain employs TRBV10-3 and TRBJ2-4; TRBD2 agrees at 7 bases. This CDR3 contains 14 residues. Germline CDR1 and CDR2: ENHRY and SYGVKD. CDR3 region: CAISEGTTLNSQYF. CDR3 coding DNA: TGTGCCATCAGTGAAGGGACTACTCTAAACAGTCAGTACTTC.

This clonotype was recorded many times. This chain uses TRBV12-3 or TRBV12-4 with TRBJ2-6, with 14 nucleotides matching TRBD2. V gave up 5 bases and J gave up 0 bases; unmatched junction bases: 9. This CDR3 has 20 residues. The CDR3 DNA sequence: TGTGCCAGCAGTCCCAGGACTAGCGGGAGGTCCAGCTCTGGGGCCAACGTCCTGACTTTC. Protein: CASSPRTSGRSSSGANVLTF.

There are many counts of this clonotype. The CDR3 coding sequence is TGTGCCATCAGTGAGTCCCAGGGGGCTGAGGACATTCAGTACTTC. Protein product: CAISESQGAEDIQYF. The J gene is TRBJ2-4, the V gene TRBV10-3; TRBD1 matches at 8 bases. From germline, CDR1 is ENHRY and CDR2 SYGVKD. CDR3 length equals 15 residues. Losses at the gene ends were 0 bases for V and 8 bases for J; bases not matched to a gene: 6.

Many counts were recorded for this clonotype. The chain combines TRBV20-1 with TRBJ2-3, with D uncertain. Trimming shortened V by 6 bases and J by 3 bases, and 10 bases separated the two germline ends. Per the germline V gene, CDR1 is DFQATT and CDR2 is SNEGSKA (reference sequence). The CDR3 is made up of 12 amino acids. CDR3 residues: CSARQTTDTQYF. The CDR3 coding sequence is TGCAGTGCCCGCCAGACTACAGATACGCAGTATTTT.

This clonotype was observed many times. J is TRBJ1-6 and V is TRBV6-5, with D possibly TRBD1 on 5 matching bases. This CDR3 spans 14 amino acids. The ends were cut back, 4 bases at V and 10 bases at J, with 14 bases in the middle. Germline V lookup: CDR1 MNHEY, CDR2 SVGAGI. The CDR3 DNA reads as TGTGCCAGCAGTTTTCAGGGAGTGAGGTCACCCCTCCACTTT. It yields the protein CASSFQGVRSPLHF.

This clonotype was detected many times. This rearrangement joins TRBV5-5 to TRBJ1-3; TRBD1 aligns across 7 bases. V was clipped by 0 bases and J by 0 bases; unmatched bases: 3. CDR1 is SGHKS and CDR2 is YYEKEE in the germline V gene (reference sequence). The CDR3 totals 16 residues. DNA of the CDR3: TGTGCCAGCAGCTTGGAAAGGACAGGCTCTGGAAACACCATATATTTT. Its translation is CASSLERTGSGNTIYF.

To note about this clonotype: A much larger clone lies one base from this, so it may be a read error. This chain links TRBV12-3 or TRBV12-4 with TRBJ1-6; possible D gene TRBD1, 5 bases. The CDR3 contains 14 residues. This CDR3 is CASSFQGSNSALHF. DNA of the CDR3: TGTGCCAGCAGTTTCCAGGGTAGTAATTCAGCCCTCCACTTT.

Ten or more counts support this clonotype. This rearrangement joins TRBV7-2 to TRBJ2-7, with TRBD2 identical over 9 bases. This CDR3 region has 16 residues. Germline lookup yields CDR1 SGHTA and CDR2 FQGNSA. The V and J ends lost 5 bases and 0 bases, in that order; junction bases with no gene match: 8. The CDR3 region is CASSPLTSGVSYEQYF. The CDR3 DNA sequence: TGTGCCAGCAGCCCTTTGACTAGCGGAGTCTCCTACGAGCAGTACTTC. Full variable domain (outside the CDR3, taken from reference TRBV7-2 and TRBJ2-7): GAGVSQSPSNKVTEKGKDVELRCDPISGHTALYWYRQSLGQGLEFLIYFQGNSAPDKSGLPSDRFSAERTGGSVSTLTIQRTQQEDSAVYLCASSPLTSGVSYEQYFGPGTRLTVT.

This clonotype was recorded at least ten times. The rearrangement links TRBV28 to TRBJ1-2; the D gene is possibly TRBD1 (6 bases). Per the germline V gene, CDR1 is MDHEN and CDR2 is SYDVKM. V was clipped by 5 bases and J by 6 bases, with 25 bases between them. The CDR3 length is 17 residues. The CDR3 coding sequence is TGTGCCAGCAGTCGGGGCGGTAACAGGGTTCGCTCCAATGGCTACACCTTC. Residues: CASSRGGNRVRSNGYTF.